The 14 T cell receptor beta chains below all came from one sample that was sequenced in a study of CD8+CD57+ T cells in acquired aplastic anemia. CDR3 and TCR beta VDJ profiling relied on a genomic DNA template. MiXCR, applied by TCRdb to the reads, yields one record per CDR3 protein. The sample lists about 470,000 distinct CDR3 sequences, more than 25% occurring once. CD8+CD57+ cell expansion, shown by flow cytometry, had occurred in the patients selected for sequencing. The sequencing sample was made of sorted CD4+, CD8+, or CD8+CD57+ T cells (not recorded which) from PBMCs. The source is a human donor with aplastic anemia.

The chain uses TRBV7-9 and TRBJ1-1; D is perhaps TRBD1 (6 bases). Trimming removed 3 bases from V and 4 bases from J, with 12 bases in between. The CDR3 length is 14 residues. Germline V lookup: CDR1 SEHNR, CDR2 FQNEAQ (reference sequence). The chain's CDR3 is CASSFTGRGTEAFF. The CDR3 DNA sequence: TGTGCCAGCAGCTTTACAGGGAGGGGCACTGAAGCTTTCTTT.

This clonotype has a handful of counts. The chain couples TRBV12-3 or TRBV12-4 to TRBJ1-1; 8 nucleotides match TRBD1. The J segment lost 4 bases and the V segment lost 2 bases, leaving 6 bases of the junction unmatched. The CDR3 is 15 residues long. The CDR3 here is CASSLKGQAGTEAFF. The CDR3 DNA is TGTGCCAGCAGTTTAAAGGGACAGGCAGGCACTGAAGCTTTCTTT.

This clonotype appeared a few times. The V gene is TRBV6-5, the J gene TRBJ1-2; 7 nucleotides match TRBD1. Germline CDR1 MNHEY, CDR2 SVGAGI. V was clipped by 1 base and J by 6 bases; unmatched bases: 11. The CDR3 consists of 16 residues. CDR3 sequence (DNA): TGTGCCAGCAGTTACTATGGGACAGTCAGAGGGGATGGCTACACCTTC. Protein sequence: CASSYYGTVRGDGYTF.

This clonotype appeared once. The rearrangement joins TRBV7-2 to TRBJ2-2, with D unclear. The CDR3 extends over 14 amino acids. Deletions cut 7 bases from V and 7 bases from J, with 16 bases between. Per the germline V gene, CDR1 is SGHTA and CDR2 is FQGNSA. The CDR3 here is CASTPLGRGGELFF. In DNA form, the CDR3 reads TGTGCCAGCACCCCCCTTGGGCGTGGCGGGGAGCTGTTTTTT.

This clonotype was recorded many times. The CDR3 loop reads CAISDIGQGASALHF. The CDR3, as DNA: TGTGCCATCAGTGACATCGGACAGGGTGCTTCGGCCCTCCACTTT. The chain recombines TRBV10-3 with TRBJ1-6, with 8 bases aligning to TRBD1. V shed 3 bases, J shed 14 bases, and the junction held 12 bases outside the gene matches. The CDR3 extends over 15 amino acids. Germline V lookup: CDR1 ENHRY, CDR2 SYGVKD.

This clonotype has just a few counts. The chain has TRBV10-3 and TRBJ2-7; 12 nucleotides line up with TRBD1. From germline, CDR1 is ENHRY and CDR2 SYGVKD. V lost 10 bases and J lost 6; bases outside the gene matches: 13. This CDR3 contains 15 residues. CDR3 sequence reads: CASSTTGQGAVEQYF. DNA of the CDR3: TGTGCCAGCTCGACCACGGGACAGGGGGCGGTCGAGCAGTACTTC.

This clonotype appeared many times. This chain joins TRBV7-2 and TRBJ1-3; no firm D call. The CDR3 is 13 residues long. Germline CDR1 is SGHTA and CDR2 is FQGNSA. Trimming stripped 8 bases from V and 0 bases from J, with 8 bases between. The CDR3 loop is CASRPSSGNTIYF. In DNA form, the CDR3 reads TGTGCCAGCCGACCTAGCTCTGGAAACACCATATATTTT.

The CDR3 DNA reads TGTGCCATCAGGGGGCAGGGATGGGGTCCGAACACTGAAGCTTTCTTT. Amino acids: CAIRGQGWGPNTEAFF. V and J are TRBV10-3 and TRBJ1-1; possible D gene TRBD1, 5 bases. Germline loops: CDR1 ENHRY, CDR2 SYGVKD. The V gene lost 6 bases and the J gene lost 1 base, with 18 bases spanning the gap. The CDR3 is 16 amino acids.

The V and J genes are TRBV10-3 and TRBJ1-3, with D tentatively TRBD1 (5 bases). Germline CDR1 and CDR2: ENHRY and SYGVKD. This CDR3 contains 13 residues. Trimming left V 6 bases short and J 0 bases short, with 6 bases between. In DNA, the CDR3 is TGTGCCATCAGGGACAACTCTGGAAACACCATATATTTT. This translates into CAIRDNSGNTIYF.

This clonotype was seen at least ten times. The rearrangement uses TRBV19 and TRBJ2-7; D may be TRBD2 (6 bases). V lost 2 bases to trimming and J lost 0 bases, with 11 bases between them. The CDR3 runs 15 residues. Germline CDR1 LNHDA, CDR2 SQIVND (reference sequence). The CDR3 loop is CASSIMVGSSYEQYF. Here the CDR3 DNA reads TGTGCCAGTAGTATAATGGTCGGGAGCTCCTACGAGCAGTACTTC.

The chain is built from TRBV4-3 and TRBJ1-4; D is unclear. With 1 base removed from V and 4 bases from J, the gap between germline ends came to 7 bases. Germline lookup yields CDR1 LGHNA and CDR2 YSLEER. The CDR3 is 14 residues long. The CDR3 sequence: CASSQGLSNEKLFF. CDR3 nucleotide sequence: TGCGCCAGCAGCCAAGGGCTCAGTAATGAAAAACTGTTTTTT.

The chain couples TRBV20-1 to TRBJ2-5, with 7 nucleotides matching TRBD1. CDR1 and CDR2 (germline): DFQATT, SNEGSKA (reference sequence). There are 12 residues in the CDR3. With V trimmed by 6 bases and J by 2 bases, 3 bases remained unmatched. The CDR3 coding sequence is TGCAGTGCCTGGACAGGTCAAGAGACCCAGTACTTC. Amino acids: CSAWTGQETQYF.

V and J are TRBV2 and TRBJ2-6, with D possibly TRBD1 on 6 matching bases. V was cut by 8 bases and J by 2 bases, with 13 bases left in between. CDR1 is SNHLY, CDR2 FYNNEI, per germline. The CDR3 has 15 residues. CDR3 nucleotides: TGTGCCAGCGGGGAAGACAGGCCTGGGGCCAACGTCCTGACTTTC. It yields the protein CASGEDRPGANVLTF.

This clonotype occurred many times. V and J are TRBV20-1 and TRBJ2-3; D is perhaps TRBD1 or TRBD2 (5 bases each). Germline V gene sequence: CDR1 DFQATT, CDR2 SNEGSKA (reference sequence). Trimming pared 2 bases from V and 1 base from J, leaving 13 bases between. The CDR3 runs 15 residues. CDR3 amino acids: CSARFQGEGTDTQYF. In DNA form, the CDR3 reads TGCAGTGCTAGATTTCAGGGAGAGGGCACAGATACGCAGTATTTT.